Listed below are T cell receptor beta chains from one sample, sequenced in a study of blood T cell repertoires in COVID-19. Produced via immunoSEQ multiplex PCR; TCRdb's table is partial and in-frame only. The sample includes some 90,000 clones, roughly nine tenths of them seen just once. Specimen: peripheral blood. The receptors derive from a man aged 50 or older with acute or convalescent COVID-19. The CDR3 runs from the conserved cysteine through the conserved F or W. D genes are given only for firm matches. Clone size is not always given. Where it is, it says once, few, many or a class for expanded clones.

-,TRBV18,TRBJ1-4,-,CASSHKGVDEKLFF,TGTGCCAGCTCTCACAAAGGGGTGGATGAAAAACTGTTTTTT
-,TRBV18,TRBJ1-2,-,CASSLGLNNYGYTF,TGTGCCAGCTCGCTGGGGCTTAATAACTATGGCTACACCTTC
-,TRBV2,TRBJ1-5,-,CASGRDGNQPQHF,TGTGCCAGCGGGAGGGACGGCAATCAGCCCCAGCATTTT
-,TRBV28,TRBJ2-1,TRBD2,CASSLGTSKNEQFF,TGTGCCAGCAGTTTAGGGACTAGCAAAAATGAGCAGTTCTTC
-,TRBV7-9,TRBJ2-1,TRBD1,CASSPQAGGRWQFF,TGTGCCAGCAGCCCCCAGGCAGGGGGCAGATGGCAGTTCTTC
-,TRBV19,TRBJ2-6,-,CASSGGANVLTF,TGTGCCAGTAGCGGTGGGGCCAACGTCCTGACTTTC
-,TRBV27,TRBJ2-5,TRBD1,CASRHRGWRETQYF,TGTGCCAGCAGGCACAGGGGGTGGCGAGAGACCCAGTACTTC
-,TRBV15,TRBJ1-2,-,CATSRGEGFGYTF,TGTGCCACCAGCAGAGGAGAGGGCTTTGGCTACACCTTC
many,TRBV11-2,TRBJ2-7,-,CASSLPGIYEQYF,TGTGCCAGCAGCTTGCCGGGAATCTACGAGCAGTACTTC
-,TRBV6-5,TRBJ2-5,TRBD1,CASSPPTGWQETQYF,TGTGCCAGCAGCCCACCGACAGGGTGGCAAGAGACCCAGTACTTC
-,TRBV30,TRBJ1-6,TRBD1,CAWANRGSSPLHF,TGTGCCTGGGCTAACAGGGGTTCGTCACCCCTCCACTTT
-,TRBV20-1,TRBJ2-1,TRBD2,CSASGTSGDNEQFF,TGCAGTGCTAGTGGGACTAGCGGGGACAATGAGCAGTTCTTC
-,TRBV19,TRBJ1-5,TRBD1,CASRLGQGRPQHF,TGTGCCAGTAGATTGGGACAGGGCCGGCCCCAGCATTTT
-,TRBV6-1,TRBJ1-3,-,CASSAGAGFSGNTIYF,TGTGCCAGCAGTGCAGGGGCTGGGTTCTCTGGAAACACCATATATTTT
-,TRBV24-1,TRBJ1-4,-,CATAHNMKEATNEKLFF,TGTGCCACCGCTCACAACATGAAAGAGGCAACTAATGAAAAACTGTTTTTT
-,TRBV6-4,TRBJ2-1,TRBD2,CASSRASGGFYNEQFF,TGTGCCAGCAGTAGAGCTAGCGGGGGGTTCTACAATGAGCAGTTCTTC
-,TRBV7-8,TRBJ2-3,-,CASSLAGARTDTQYF,TGTGCCAGCAGCTTAGCGGGGGCCCGCACAGATACGCAGTATTTT
-,TRBV5-1,TRBJ2-3,TRBD2,CASSATLAGGATDTQYF,TGCGCCAGCAGCGCGACACTAGCGGGGGGGGCCACAGATACGCAGTATTTT
-,TRBV28,TRBJ1-5,-,CASSLRVRNQPQHF,TGTGCCAGCAGCTTACGCGTAAGAAATCAGCCCCAGCATTTT
-,TRBV19,TRBJ2-3,-,CASSIDRRDTQYF,TGTGCCAGTAGTATAGATCGCAGAGATACGCAGTATTTT
-,TRBV20-1,TRBJ1-4,-,CSASILRGGELFF,TGCAGTGCTAGTATTCTCCGAGGAGGGGAACTGTTTTTT
-,TRBV4-1,TRBJ1-1,-,CASSQGVPPTANTEAFF,TGCGCCAGCAGCCAAGGAGTGCCACCGACAGCGAACACTGAAGCTTTCTTT
-,TRBV3-1/TRBV3-2,TRBJ2-3,-,CASSQGQWPQYF,TGTGCCAGCAGCCAAGGCCAATGGCCGCAGTATTTT
-,TRBV28,TRBJ1-2,TRBD1,CATETGGYGYTF,TGTGCCACCGAGACAGGGGGTTATGGCTACACCTTC
-,TRBV12-5,TRBJ1-2,-,CASGLDSANYGYTF,TGTGCTAGTGGCCTAGATTCAGCTAACTATGGCTACACCTTC
once,TRBV24-1,TRBJ1-2,TRBD1,CATRPGGNYGYTF,TGTGCCACCAGACCAGGGGGTAACTATGGCTACACCTTC
-,TRBV5-6,TRBJ1-6,TRBD1,CASSGQGNSPLHF,TGTGCCAGCAGCGGACAGGGGAATTCACCCCTCCACTTT
-,TRBV6-4,TRBJ2-5,TRBD2,CASSDCLAGDYQETQYF,TGTGCCAGCAGTGACTGTCTAGCGGGGGATTATCAAGAGACCCAGTACTTC
-,TRBV3-1/TRBV3-2,TRBJ1-1,-,CASSQEYDWGRGRAAFF,TGTGCCAGCAGCCAAGAGTATGATTGGGGCAGAGGCCGTGCAGCTTTCTTT
-,TRBV6-5,TRBJ1-1,TRBD1,CASSYYQGEGTEAFF,TGTGCCAGCAGTTACTACCAGGGGGAAGGCACTGAAGCTTTCTTT
-,TRBV27,TRBJ1-1,-,CASSFPPGRGRANTEAFF,TGTGCCAGCAGTTTCCCCCCGGGCAGGGGCCGTGCGAACACTGAAGCTTTCTTT
-,TRBV9,TRBJ2-1,-,CASSARQTLNEQFF,TGTGCCAGCAGCGCGAGACAGACACTCAATGAGCAGTTCTTC
-,TRBV6-6,TRBJ1-2,-,CASSYSESMRGYTF,TGTGCCAGCAGTTACTCTGAGAGTATGCGGGGCTACACCTTC
-,TRBV4-1,TRBJ1-2,TRBD1,CASSRPDRDYGYTF,TGCGCCAGCAGCCGCCCTGACAGGGACTATGGCTACACCTTC
-,TRBV29-1,TRBJ2-3,TRBD2,CSVDGGATDTQYF,TGCAGCGTTGACGGGGGGGCCACAGATACGCAGTATTTT
once,TRBV9,TRBJ1-2,-,CASSVGRGWYGYTF,TGTGCCAGCAGCGTAGGTAGAGGGTGGTATGGCTACACCTTC
-,TRBV28,TRBJ2-5,TRBD2,CASSLSSGGARETQYF,TGTGCCAGCAGTTTATCTAGCGGGGGGGCACGGGAGACCCAGTACTTC
few,TRBV5-5,TRBJ1-2,TRBD1,CASSTGQGSSYTF,TGTGCCAGCAGCACCGGACAGGGTTCAAGCTACACCTTC
-,TRBV21-1,TRBJ2-7,-,CASSKLNHRDRGNYEQYF,TGTGCCAGCAGCAAACTCAACCACCGGGACCGCGGGAACTACGAGCAGTACTTC
-,TRBV7-2,TRBJ1-1,-,CASSSTGGRDTEAFF,TGTGCCAGCAGCTCTACCGGCGGGAGGGACACTGAAGCTTTCTTT
-,TRBV19,TRBJ1-2,-,CASSTTDSGVRGYTF,TGTGCCAGTAGTACAACGGACTCAGGGGTGAGAGGCTACACCTTC
-,TRBV11-2,TRBJ2-6,TRBD1,CASSSGQGSTGANVLTF,TGTGCCAGCAGCTCAGGACAGGGGTCAACGGGGGCCAACGTCCTGACTTTC